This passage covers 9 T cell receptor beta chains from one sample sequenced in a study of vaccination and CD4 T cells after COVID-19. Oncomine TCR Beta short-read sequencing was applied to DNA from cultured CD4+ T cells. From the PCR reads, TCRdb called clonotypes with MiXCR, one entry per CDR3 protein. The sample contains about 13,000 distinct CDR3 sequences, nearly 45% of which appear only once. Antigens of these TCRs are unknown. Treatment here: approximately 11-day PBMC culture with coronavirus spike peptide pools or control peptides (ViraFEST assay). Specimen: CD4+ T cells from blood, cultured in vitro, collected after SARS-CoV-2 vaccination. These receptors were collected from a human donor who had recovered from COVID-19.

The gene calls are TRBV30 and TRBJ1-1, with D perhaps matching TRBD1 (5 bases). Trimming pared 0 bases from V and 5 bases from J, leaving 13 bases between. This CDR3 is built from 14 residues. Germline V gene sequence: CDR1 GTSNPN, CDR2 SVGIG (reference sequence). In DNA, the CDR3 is TGTGCCTGGAGTGTCTCCGGGGGTGGGACTGAAGCTTTCTTT. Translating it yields CAWSVSGGGTEAFF.

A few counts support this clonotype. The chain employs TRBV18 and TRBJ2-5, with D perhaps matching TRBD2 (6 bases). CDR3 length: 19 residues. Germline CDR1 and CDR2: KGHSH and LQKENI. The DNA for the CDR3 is TGTGCGCCTGGACCAGGTATTTGTTGGAGGGCCGATGCCTCGGAGACCCAGTACTTC. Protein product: CAPGPGICWRADASETQYF.

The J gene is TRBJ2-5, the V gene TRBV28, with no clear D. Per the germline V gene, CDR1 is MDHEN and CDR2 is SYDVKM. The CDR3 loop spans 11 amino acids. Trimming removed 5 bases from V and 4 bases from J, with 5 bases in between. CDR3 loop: CASSGRETQYF. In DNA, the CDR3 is TGTGCCAGCAGTGGAAGAGAGACCCAGTACTTC.

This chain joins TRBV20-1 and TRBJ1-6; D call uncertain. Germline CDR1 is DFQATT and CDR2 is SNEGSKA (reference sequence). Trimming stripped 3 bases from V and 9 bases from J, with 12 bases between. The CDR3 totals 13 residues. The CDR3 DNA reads TGCAGTGCTAGGGCAGTAGGTGGTTCACCCCTCCACTTT. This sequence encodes CSARAVGGSPLHF.

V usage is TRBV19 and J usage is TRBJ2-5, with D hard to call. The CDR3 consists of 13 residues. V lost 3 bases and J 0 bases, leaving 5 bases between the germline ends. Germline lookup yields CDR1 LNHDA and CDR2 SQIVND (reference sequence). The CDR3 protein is CASSMNNQETQYF. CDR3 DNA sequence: TGTGCCAGTAGTATGAACAACCAAGAGACCCAGTACTTC.

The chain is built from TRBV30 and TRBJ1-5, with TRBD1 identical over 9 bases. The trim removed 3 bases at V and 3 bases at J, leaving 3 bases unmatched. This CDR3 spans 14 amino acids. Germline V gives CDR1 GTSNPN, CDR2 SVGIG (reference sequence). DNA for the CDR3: TGTGCCTGGAGGACAGGGGGGACCAATCAGCCCCAGCATTTT. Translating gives CAWRTGGTNQPQHF. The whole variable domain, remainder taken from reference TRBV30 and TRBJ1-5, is SQTIHQWPATLVQPVGSPLSLECTVEGTSNPNLYWYRQAAGRGLQLLFYSVGIGQISSEVPQNLSASRPQDRQFILSSKKLLLSDSGFYLCAWRTGGTNQPQHFGDGTRLSIL.

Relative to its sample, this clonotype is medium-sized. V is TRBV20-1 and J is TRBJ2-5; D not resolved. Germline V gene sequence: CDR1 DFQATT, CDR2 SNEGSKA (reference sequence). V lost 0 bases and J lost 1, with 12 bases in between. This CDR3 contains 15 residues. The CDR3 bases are TGCAGTGCTAGAGATCCCGCACCCTCCCAAGAGACCCAGTACTTC. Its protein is CSARDPAPSQETQYF.

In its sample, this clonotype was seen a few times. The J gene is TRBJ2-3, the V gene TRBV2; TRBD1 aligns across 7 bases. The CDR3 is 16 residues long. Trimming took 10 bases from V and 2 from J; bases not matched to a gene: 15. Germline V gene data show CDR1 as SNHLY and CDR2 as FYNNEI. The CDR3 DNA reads TGTGCCACCCCAGGGCAATGGGACAGAGCCACAGATACGCAGTATTTT. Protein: CATPGQWDRATDTQYF. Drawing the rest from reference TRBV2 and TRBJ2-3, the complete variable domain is EPEVTQTPSHQVTQMGQEVILRCVPISNHLYFYWYRQILGQKVEFLVSFYNNEISEKSEIFDDQFSVERPDGSNFTLKIRSTKLEDSAMYFCATPGQWDRATDTQYFGPGTRLTVL.

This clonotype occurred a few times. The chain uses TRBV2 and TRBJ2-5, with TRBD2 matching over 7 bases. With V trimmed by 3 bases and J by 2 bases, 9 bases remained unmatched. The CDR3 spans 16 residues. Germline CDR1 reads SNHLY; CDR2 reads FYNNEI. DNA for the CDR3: TGTGCCAGCAGTGAGGGAGGGAGCGAGGGGCAAGAGACCCAGTACTTC. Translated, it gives CASSEGGSEGQETQYF.